This TCR beta chain was profiled in a study of blood T cells in healthy people across ages. Trimming removed 6 bases at V and 1 base at J, with 9 bases between. This CDR3 spans 13 amino acids. Germline lookup yields CDR1 SNHLY and CDR2 FYNNEI. Whenever a sample was processed, at least 6.5 million PBMCs were isolated. PCR was performed a second time for roughly 7 to 11 cycles using a sample-barcoded 5' primer and a J-beta primer mix. A 12-random-nucleotide template-switch adaptor tagged each cDNA molecule. TCRdb fed the 5' RACE reads into MiXCR, producing one record per CDR3 protein. The sample yields about 1.6 million distinct CDR3 sequences, about 35% seen once.

The clonotype was recovered from a woman in her thirties in good health. The specimen was blood. The chain combines TRBV2 with TRBJ2-5; D gene unclear. The CDR3, as DNA: TGTGCCAGCAGGTCTAGTAGCCAAGAGACCCAGTACTTC. Its protein is CASRSSSQETQYF.